A single TCR beta chain is shown here with its context. Its matching antigen is unknown. CDR1 and CDR2 (germline): MNHNS, SASEGT. V lost 2 bases to trimming and J lost 0 bases, with 11 bases between them. CDR3 length: 16 residues. Time point given: week 5, during vaccination. Doses consisted of 300 ug of mutant IDH1 20-mer peptide each, paired with topical imiquimod. Astrocytomas that were new, WHO grade 3 or 4, IDH1-mutant and ATRX-lost were present in the donors. This table comes from immunoSEQ multiplex PCR, and its TCRdb copy is limited to in-frame clones, with some not included. The table has tens of thousands of clones, 70% to 90% seen once. This sample is part of a study of a mutant IDH1 vaccine in newly diagnosed glioma. About the study: Of treated patients, approximately 62% were men and about 38% women, averaging around 40 years. Beforehand, treatment had been radiotherapy, temozolomide, or both; the majority received both.

General study findings and limits: Pseudoprogression seemingly bore no relation to changes in top peripheral T cell clonotypes.

The sequencing used PBMCs, collected from a glioma patient whose treatment included an IDH1 peptide vaccine. The J gene is TRBJ1-5, the V gene TRBV6-1; no clear D. This TCR derives from a middle-aged man with glioma. The CDR3 DNA reads as TGTGCCAGCAGTGAACTGACGGAAATTAGCAATCAGCCCCAGCATTTT. Residues: CASSELTEISNQPQHF.